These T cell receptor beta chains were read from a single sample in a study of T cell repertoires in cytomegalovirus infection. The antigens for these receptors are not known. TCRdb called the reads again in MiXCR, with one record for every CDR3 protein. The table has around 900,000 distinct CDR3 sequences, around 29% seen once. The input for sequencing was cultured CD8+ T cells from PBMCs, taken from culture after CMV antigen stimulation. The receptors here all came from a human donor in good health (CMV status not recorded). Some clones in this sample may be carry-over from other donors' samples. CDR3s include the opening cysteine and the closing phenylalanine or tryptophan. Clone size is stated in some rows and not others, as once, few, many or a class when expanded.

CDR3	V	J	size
CASSQRGGGKETQYF	TRBV7-6	TRBJ2-5	many
CASKAESTDTQYF	TRBV3-1	TRBJ2-3	NA
CASIGHLQETQYF	TRBV6-2/TRBV6-3	TRBJ2-5	NA
CASGLGEIGELFF	TRBV12-5	TRBJ2-2	NA
CASSIYGTEAFF	TRBV12-3/TRBV12-4	TRBJ1-1	NA
CASSEGGPYEQYF	TRBV2	TRBJ2-7	NA
CVSSPGTSNEQFF	TRBV6-5	TRBJ2-1	once
CASSQFEALGNQPQHF	TRBV4-3	TRBJ1-5	few
CASSLGSHRGPTGELFF	TRBV27	TRBJ2-2	NA
CASSGTATYEQYF	TRBV7-2	TRBJ2-7	many
CASSPAPHEQFF	TRBV27	TRBJ2-1	NA
CASSFVTVDGYTF	TRBV12-3/TRBV12-4	TRBJ1-2	few
CASSYSGVLLAGFTDTQYF	TRBV6-6	TRBJ2-3	NA
CASSYSSGPESNYGYTF	TRBV6-6	TRBJ1-2	NA
CASSPTNSNQPQHF	TRBV6-2/TRBV6-3	TRBJ1-5	few
CASSARRATGFRDGELFF	TRBV6-1	TRBJ2-2	NA
CASSYGQHQIF	TRBV6-6	TRBJ2-7	few
CASSHIAGGGSNQPQHF	TRBV28	TRBJ1-5	NA
CASRPGPGSGANVLTF	TRBV19	TRBJ2-6	few
CVSQSGETQYF	TRBV7-8	TRBJ2-5	NA
CASSHAVWANVLTF	TRBV28	TRBJ2-6	NA
CASSLAAGGLKSEAFF	TRBV7-6	TRBJ1-1	few
CASTSLGRGSGNYGYTF	TRBV5-4	TRBJ1-2	NA
CASSPRLSSNTEAFF	TRBV28	TRBJ1-1	many
CASSYRLVGYNEQFF	TRBV6-5	TRBJ2-1	NA
CASSEFLVGLSGANVLTF	TRBV6-1	TRBJ2-6	NA
CASGLVPGEQFF	TRBV12-5	TRBJ2-1	many
CASSLGGSDYEQYF	TRBV13	TRBJ2-7	NA
CASSPLTGHEQFF	TRBV9	TRBJ2-1	NA
CASNHVDRSTDTQYF	TRBV19	TRBJ2-3	NA
CASSNANKVAGTSGSQETQYF	TRBV7-9	TRBJ2-5	many
CASSLTDTSGETQYF	TRBV7-3	TRBJ2-5	few
CASSFVSSGNTIYF	TRBV7-2	TRBJ1-3	many
CASSEWASGVKNTGELFF	TRBV2	TRBJ2-2	NA
CSARSGTGRRETQYF	TRBV20-1	TRBJ2-5	few
CASSRADSLYTDTQYF	TRBV19	TRBJ2-3	NA
CASSSRDTQYF	TRBV7-9	TRBJ2-3	many
CASSFRTDEQYF	TRBV7-2	TRBJ2-7	few
CASSLNGYEQYF	TRBV7-3	TRBJ2-7	few
CASSTEGRNNQPQHF	TRBV19	TRBJ1-5	NA
CASTPWGQETQYF	TRBV7-9	TRBJ2-5	many
CSARLQGTEAFF	TRBV20-1	TRBJ1-1	once
CASSLKDSAYEQYF	TRBV27	TRBJ2-7	NA
CASGEYNEQFF	TRBV19	TRBJ2-1	few
CASSAAGNPYNEQFF	TRBV7-8	TRBJ2-1	many
CASSYRGGLETQYF	TRBV6-2/TRBV6-3	TRBJ2-5	NA
CASSPPDRMGQFF	TRBV7-2	TRBJ2-1	NA
CASRPQSQPQHF	TRBV6-2/TRBV6-3	TRBJ1-5	NA